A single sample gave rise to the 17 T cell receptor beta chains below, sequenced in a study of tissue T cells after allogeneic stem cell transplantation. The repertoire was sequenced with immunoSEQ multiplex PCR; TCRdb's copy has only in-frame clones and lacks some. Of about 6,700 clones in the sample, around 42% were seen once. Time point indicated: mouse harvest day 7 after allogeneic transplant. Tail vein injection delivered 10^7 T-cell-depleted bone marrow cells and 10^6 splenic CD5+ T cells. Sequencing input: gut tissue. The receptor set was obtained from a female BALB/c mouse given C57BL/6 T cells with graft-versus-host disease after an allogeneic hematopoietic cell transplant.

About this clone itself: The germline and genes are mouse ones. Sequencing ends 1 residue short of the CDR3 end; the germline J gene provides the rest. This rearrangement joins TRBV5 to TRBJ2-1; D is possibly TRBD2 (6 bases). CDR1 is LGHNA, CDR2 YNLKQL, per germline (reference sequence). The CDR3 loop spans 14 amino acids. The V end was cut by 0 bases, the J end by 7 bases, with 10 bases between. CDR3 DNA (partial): TGTGCCAGCAGCCAAGAGTCTGGGGACGCTGAGCAGTTC. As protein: CASSQESGDAEQF. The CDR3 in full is CASSQESGDAEQFF.

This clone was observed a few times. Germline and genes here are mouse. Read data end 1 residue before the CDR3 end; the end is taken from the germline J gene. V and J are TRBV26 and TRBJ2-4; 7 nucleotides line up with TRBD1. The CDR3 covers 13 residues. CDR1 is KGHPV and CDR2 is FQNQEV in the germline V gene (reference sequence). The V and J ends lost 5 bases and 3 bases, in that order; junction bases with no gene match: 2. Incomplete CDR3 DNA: TGTGCCAGCAGTTGGGACAGCCAAAACACCTTGTAC. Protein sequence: CASSWDSQNTLY. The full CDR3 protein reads CASSWDSQNTLYF.

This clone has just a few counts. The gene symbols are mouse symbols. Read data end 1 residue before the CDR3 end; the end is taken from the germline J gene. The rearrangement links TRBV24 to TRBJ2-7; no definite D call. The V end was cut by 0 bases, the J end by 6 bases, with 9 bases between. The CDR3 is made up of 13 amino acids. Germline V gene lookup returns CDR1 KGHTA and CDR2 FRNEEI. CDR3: CASSLYITCEQYF. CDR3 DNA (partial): TGTGCCAGCAGTCTGTATATTACTTGTGAACAGTAC.

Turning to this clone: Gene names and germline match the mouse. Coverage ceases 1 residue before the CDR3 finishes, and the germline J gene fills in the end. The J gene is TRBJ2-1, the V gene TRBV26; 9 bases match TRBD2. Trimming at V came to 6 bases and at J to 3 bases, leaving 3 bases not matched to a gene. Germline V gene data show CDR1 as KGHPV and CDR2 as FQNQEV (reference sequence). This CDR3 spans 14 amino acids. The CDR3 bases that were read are TGTGCCAGCAGAAGACTGGGGGTCTATGCTGAGCAGTTC. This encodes CASRRLGVYAEQF. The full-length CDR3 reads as CASRRLGVYAEQFF.

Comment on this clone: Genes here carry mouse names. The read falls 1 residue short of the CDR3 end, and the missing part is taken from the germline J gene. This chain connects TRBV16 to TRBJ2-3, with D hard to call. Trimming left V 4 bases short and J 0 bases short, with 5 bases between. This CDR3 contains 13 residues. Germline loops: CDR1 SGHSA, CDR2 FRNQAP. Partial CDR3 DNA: TGTGCAAGCAGCTCAGGTAGTGCAGAAACGCTGTAT. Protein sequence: CASSSGSAETLY. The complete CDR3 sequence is CASSSGSAETLYF.

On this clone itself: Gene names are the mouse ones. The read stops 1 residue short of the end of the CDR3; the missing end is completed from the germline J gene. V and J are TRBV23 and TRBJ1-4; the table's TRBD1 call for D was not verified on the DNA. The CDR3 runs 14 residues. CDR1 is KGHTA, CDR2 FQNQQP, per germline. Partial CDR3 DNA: TGCTCCAGCAGTCAATCCAGGGGTGGCGAAAGATTATTT. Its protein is CSSSQSRGGERLF. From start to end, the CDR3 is CSSSQSRGGERLFF.

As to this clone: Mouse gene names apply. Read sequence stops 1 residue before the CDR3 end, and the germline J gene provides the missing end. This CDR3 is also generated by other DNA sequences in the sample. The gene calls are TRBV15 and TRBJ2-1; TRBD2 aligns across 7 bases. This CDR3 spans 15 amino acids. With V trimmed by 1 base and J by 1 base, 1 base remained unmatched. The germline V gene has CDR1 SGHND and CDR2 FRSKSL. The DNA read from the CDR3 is TGTGCCAGCAGTTTAGGGGGGGGGAACTATGCTGAGCAGTTC. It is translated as CASSLGGGNYAEQF. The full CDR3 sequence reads CASSLGGGNYAEQFF.

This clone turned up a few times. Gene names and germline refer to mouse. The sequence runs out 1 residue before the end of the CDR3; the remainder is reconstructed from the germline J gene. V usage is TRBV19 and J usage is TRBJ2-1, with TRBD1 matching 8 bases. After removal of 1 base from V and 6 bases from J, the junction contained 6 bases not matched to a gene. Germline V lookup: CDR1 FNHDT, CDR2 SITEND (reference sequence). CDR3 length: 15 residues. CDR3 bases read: TGTGCCAGCAGTATAAAGAGCAGGGGGCCTGCTGAGCAGTTC. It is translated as CASSIKSRGPAEQF. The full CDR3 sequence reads CASSIKSRGPAEQFF.

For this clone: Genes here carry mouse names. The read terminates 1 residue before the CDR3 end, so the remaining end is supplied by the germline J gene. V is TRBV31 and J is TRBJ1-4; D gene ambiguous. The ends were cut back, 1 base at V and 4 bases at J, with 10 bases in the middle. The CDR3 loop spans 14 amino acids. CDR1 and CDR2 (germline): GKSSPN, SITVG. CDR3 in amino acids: CAWSPGRLNERLFF. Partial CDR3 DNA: TGTGCCTGGAGTCCGGGCCGCCTCAACGAAAGATTATTT.

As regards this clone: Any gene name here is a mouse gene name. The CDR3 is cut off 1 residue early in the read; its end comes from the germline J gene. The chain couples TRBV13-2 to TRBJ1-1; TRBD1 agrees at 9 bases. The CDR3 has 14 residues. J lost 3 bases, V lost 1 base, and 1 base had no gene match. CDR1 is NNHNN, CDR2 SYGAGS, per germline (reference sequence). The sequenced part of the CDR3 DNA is TGTGCCAGCGGTGATCGGGACAGGGACACAGAAGTCTTC. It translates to CASGDRDRDTEVF. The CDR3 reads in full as CASGDRDRDTEVFF.

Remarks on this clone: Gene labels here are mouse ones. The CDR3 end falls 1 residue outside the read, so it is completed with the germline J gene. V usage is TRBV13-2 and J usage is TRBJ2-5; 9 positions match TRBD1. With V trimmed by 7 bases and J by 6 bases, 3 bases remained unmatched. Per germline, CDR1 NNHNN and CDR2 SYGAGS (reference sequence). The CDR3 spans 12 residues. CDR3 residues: CASRDRADTQYF. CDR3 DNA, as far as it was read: TGTGCCAGCAGGGACAGGGCGGACACCCAGTAC.

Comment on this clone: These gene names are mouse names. The CDR3 sequence is CASSLGVSGNTLYF. The sequenced CDR3 bases are TGTGCCAGCTCTCTGGGGGTTTCTGGAAATACGCTCTAT. The gene calls are TRBV12-2 and TRBJ1-3, with D possibly matching TRBD1 (5 bases). Sequencing ends 1 residue short of the CDR3 end; the germline J gene provides the rest. CDR1 is SGHLS and CDR2 is HYDKME in the germline V gene. Trimming left V 1 base short and J 0 bases short, with 6 bases between. The length of the CDR3 is 14 residues.

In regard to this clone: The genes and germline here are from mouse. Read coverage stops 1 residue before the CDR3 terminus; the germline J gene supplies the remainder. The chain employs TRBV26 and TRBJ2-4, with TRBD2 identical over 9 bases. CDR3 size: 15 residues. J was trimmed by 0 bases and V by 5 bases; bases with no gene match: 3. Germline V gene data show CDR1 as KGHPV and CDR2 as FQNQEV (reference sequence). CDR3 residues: CASSLLGGSQNTLYF. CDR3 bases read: TGTGCCAGCAGTTTACTGGGGGGTAGTCAAAACACCTTGTAC. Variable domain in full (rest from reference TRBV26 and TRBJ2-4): NSKVIQTPRYLVKGQGQKAKMRCIPEKGHPVVFWYQQNKNNEFKFLINFQNQEVLQQIDMTEKRFSAECPSNSPCSLEIQSSEAGDSALYLCASSLLGGSQNTLYFGAGTRLSVL.

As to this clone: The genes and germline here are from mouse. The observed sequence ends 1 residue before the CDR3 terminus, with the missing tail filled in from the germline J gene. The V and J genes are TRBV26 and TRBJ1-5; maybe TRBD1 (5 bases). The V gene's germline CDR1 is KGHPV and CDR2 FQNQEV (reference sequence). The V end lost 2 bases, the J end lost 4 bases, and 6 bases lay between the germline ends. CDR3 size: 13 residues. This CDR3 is CASSLGQNQAPLF. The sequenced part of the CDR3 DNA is TGTGCCAGCAGTCTGGGACAAAACCAGGCTCCGCTT.

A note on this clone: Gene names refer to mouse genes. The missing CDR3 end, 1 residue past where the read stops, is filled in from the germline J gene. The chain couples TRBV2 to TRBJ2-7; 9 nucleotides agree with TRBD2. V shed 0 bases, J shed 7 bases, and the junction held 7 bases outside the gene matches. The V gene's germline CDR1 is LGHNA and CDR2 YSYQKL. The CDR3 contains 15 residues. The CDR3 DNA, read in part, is TGTGCCAGCAGCCAAGACTCTGGGGGGGAGGGCGAACAGTAC. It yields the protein CASSQDSGGEGEQY. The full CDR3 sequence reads CASSQDSGGEGEQYF.

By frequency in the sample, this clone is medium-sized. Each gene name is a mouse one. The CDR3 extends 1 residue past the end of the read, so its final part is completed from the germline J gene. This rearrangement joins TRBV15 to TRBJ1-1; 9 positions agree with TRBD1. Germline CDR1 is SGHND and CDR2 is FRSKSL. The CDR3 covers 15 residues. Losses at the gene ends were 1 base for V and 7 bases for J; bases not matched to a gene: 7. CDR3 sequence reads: CASSLEGTGTREVFF. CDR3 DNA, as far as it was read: TGTGCCAGCAGTTTAGAGGGGACAGGGACAAGAGAAGTCTTC.

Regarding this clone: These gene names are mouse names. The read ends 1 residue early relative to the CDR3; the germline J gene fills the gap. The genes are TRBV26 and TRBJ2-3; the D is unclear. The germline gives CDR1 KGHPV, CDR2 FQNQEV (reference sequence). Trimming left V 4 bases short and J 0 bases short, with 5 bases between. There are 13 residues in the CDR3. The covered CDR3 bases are TGTGCCAGCAGTCCCATTAGTGCAGAAACGCTGTAT. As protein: CASSPISAETLY. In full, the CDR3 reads CASSPISAETLYF.